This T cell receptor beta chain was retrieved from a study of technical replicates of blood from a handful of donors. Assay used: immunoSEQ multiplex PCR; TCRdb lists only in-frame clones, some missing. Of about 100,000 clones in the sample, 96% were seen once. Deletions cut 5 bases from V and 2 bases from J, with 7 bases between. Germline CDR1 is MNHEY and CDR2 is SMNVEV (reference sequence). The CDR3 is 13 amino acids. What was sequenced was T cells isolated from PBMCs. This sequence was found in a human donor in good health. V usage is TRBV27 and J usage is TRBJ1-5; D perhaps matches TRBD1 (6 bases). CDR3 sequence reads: CASSPGGNQPQHF. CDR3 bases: TGTGCCAGCAGTCCAGGGGGCAATCAGCCCCAGCATTTT.